The rows below give T cell receptor beta chains drawn from one sample of a study of vaccination and CD4 T cells after COVID-19. No antigens are known for them. TCRdb independently ran MiXCR on the PCR reads; one entry per CDR3 protein. The sample holds under 5,500 distinct CDR3 sequences, 63% seen once. Sequencing was carried out using CD4+ T cells from blood, cultured in vitro. Receptors originate from a human donor in good health. CDR3s include the opening cysteine and the closing phenylalanine or tryptophan. D genes are given only for firm matches. Clone size is stated in some rows and not others, as once, few, many or a class when expanded.

D	J	V	size	CDR3	DNA
.	TRBJ1-3	TRBV15	.	CATSRDGRTGGNTIYF	TGTGCCACCAGCAGAGATGGCCGTACGGGAGGAAACACCATATATTTT
TRBD1	TRBJ2-4	TRBV5-1	.	CASSPGQGNIQYF	TGCGCCAGCAGCCCGGGACAGGGGAACATTCAGTACTTC
.	TRBJ2-2	TRBV25-1	once	CASREAGTTNTGELFF	TGTGCCAGCAGGGAGGCCGGGACAACGAACACCGGGGAGCTGTTTTTT
.	TRBJ2-5	TRBV25-1	.	CASSEYSDRRQETQYF	TGTGCCAGCAGTGAATATTCGGACAGACGACAAGAGACCCAGTACTTC
TRBD1	TRBJ2-5	TRBV12-3/TRBV12-4	once	CASSPQGAQKETQYF	TGTGCCAGCAGTCCACAGGGGGCCCAAAAAGAGACCCAGTACTTC
.	TRBJ1-6	TRBV6-5	few	CASSSTTGQRAYSPLHF	TGTGCCAGCAGTTCCACTACAGGGCAGCGGGCATATTCACCCCTCCACTTT
.	TRBJ1-2	TRBV20-1	.	CSASGGLGYGYTF	TGCAGTGCTTCTGGGGGGCTAGGCTATGGCTACACCTTC
.	TRBJ2-5	TRBV14	.	CASSQETGLKTQYF	TGTGCCAGCAGCCAAGAAACGGGGCTGAAGACCCAGTACTTC
TRBD2	TRBJ2-1	TRBV20-1	few	CSARDQRGGFWNEQFF	TGCAGTGCTAGAGATCAACGGGGGGGCTTTTGGAATGAGCAGTTCTTC
TRBD1	TRBJ1-6	TRBV15	.	CATSRGAGGPSPLHF	TGTGCCACCAGCAGAGGGGCAGGGGGCCCGTCACCCCTCCACTTT
TRBD1	TRBJ1-5	TRBV20-1	.	CSASGQGSWGNQPQHF	TGCAGTGCAAGCGGACAGGGGTCGTGGGGCAATCAGCCCCAGCATTTT
TRBD1	TRBJ1-1	TRBV4-1	.	CASSLHPARGKTEAFF	TGCGCCAGCAGCCTACACCCGGCCAGGGGGAAAACTGAAGCTTTCTTT
.	TRBJ2-1	TRBV6-2/TRBV6-3	few	CASSHNKYNEQFF	TGTGCCAGCAGCCACAACAAGTACAATGAGCAGTTCTTC
.	TRBJ1-1	TRBV10-1	.	CASSPATGRPNTEAFF	TGCGCCAGCAGTCCTGCGACGGGACGCCCAAACACTGAAGCTTTCTTT
.	TRBJ2-7	TRBV15	once	CATSRDRSSPTYEQYF	TGTGCCACCAGCAGGGACCGTAGCTCCCCCACCTACGAGCAGTACTTC
.	TRBJ1-5	TRBV2	few	CASSGLKYSNQPQHF	TGTGCCAGCAGTGGTCTCAAGTATAGCAATCAGCCCCAGCATTTT
.	TRBJ2-2	TRBV7-2	.	CASSFGTSNTGELFF	TGTGCCAGCAGCTTTGGCACTTCGAACACCGGGGAGCTGTTTTTT
.	TRBJ2-7	TRBV2	few	CASSAAYEQYF	TGTGCCAGCAGTGCTGCCTACGAGCAGTACTTC
.	TRBJ1-5	TRBV12-3/TRBV12-4	.	CASSPGTGQRPQHF	TGTGCCAGCAGTCCCGGGACGGGTCAGAGGCCCCAGCATTTT
.	TRBJ2-7	TRBV6-2/TRBV6-3	.	CASSYGGPAYEQYF	TGTGCCAGCAGTTACGGCGGACCGGCCTACGAGCAGTACTTC
TRBD1	TRBJ2-5	TRBV20-1	.	CSALRQGAPQETQYF	TGCAGTGCCCTCCGACAGGGGGCTCCCCAAGAGACCCAGTACTTC
.	TRBJ1-1	TRBV28	.	CASSLWVLRGRNTEAFF	TGTGCCAGCAGTTTATGGGTTCTCAGGGGTAGGAACACTGAAGCTTTCTTT
TRBD1	TRBJ1-6	TRBV20-1	few	CSARPLTGTISPLHF	TGCAGTGCTAGACCCTTGACAGGGACCATATCACCCCTCCACTTT
.	TRBJ2-1	TRBV6-2/TRBV6-3	.	CASSPSLSSYNEQFF	TGTGCCAGCAGTCCTTCCCTGAGCTCCTACAATGAGCAGTTCTTC
.	TRBJ1-1	TRBV6-2/TRBV6-3	.	CASSSAYFNTEAFF	TGTGCCAGCAGTTCCGCCTACTTTAACACTGAAGCTTTCTTT
.	TRBJ2-7	TRBV7-2	.	CASSPGMGRGTGFYEQYF	TGTGCCAGCAGCCCAGGGATGGGCAGGGGGACTGGATTCTACGAGCAGTACTTC
.	TRBJ1-6	TRBV5-1	.	CASSLTGQGRSPLHF	TGCGCCAGCAGCTTAACTGGGCAGGGACGTTCACCCCTCCACTTT
.	TRBJ1-2	TRBV7-6	few	CASSLALEYGYTF	TGTGCCAGCAGCTTAGCGCTGGAATATGGCTACACCTTC
.	TRBJ2-7	TRBV14	.	CASSQVGFYEQYF	TGTGCCAGCAGCCAAGTAGGGTTCTACGAGCAGTACTTC
.	TRBJ1-2	TRBV2	.	CASSASGNLGGYTF	TGTGCCAGCAGTGCTTCGGGGAATCTAGGAGGCTACACCTTC
.	TRBJ2-7	TRBV27	few	CASSSMTGYFEQYF	TGTGCCAGCAGTTCAATGACAGGCTACTTCGAGCAGTACTTC
TRBD2	TRBJ2-3	TRBV6-1	.	CASRTTGRVDTQYF	TGTGCCAGCAGGACGACGGGGAGGGTAGATACGCAGTATTTT
.	TRBJ1-4	TRBV19	.	CASSKGGGEKLFF	TGTGCCAGTAGTAAGGGTGGAGGTGAAAAACTGTTTTTT
.	TRBJ1-1	TRBV7-2	.	CASSFSNTEAFF	TGTGCCAGCAGCTTTAGTAACACTGAAGCTTTCTTT
.	TRBJ1-2	TRBV6-1	few	CASSEAKDGYTF	TGTGCCAGCAGTGAAGCCAAGGATGGCTACACCTTC